One sample yielded the 8 T cell receptor beta chains listed below, sequenced in a study of T cell repertoires in cytomegalovirus infection. TCRdb re-called the reads through MiXCR, storing one row per CDR3 protein. The repertoire includes some 480,000 distinct CDR3 sequences, around 35% of them detected once, and 17% sits in the top ten. These TCRs' antigens remain unknown. Sequencing was performed on cultured PBMCs, taken from culture after CMV antigen stimulation. These receptors came from a human donor in good health (CMV status not recorded). Some clones in this sample may be carry-over from other donors' samples.

The chain employs TRBV5-4 and TRBJ2-2, with 7 bases aligning to TRBD2. The CDR3 is 15 amino acids. Per the germline V gene, CDR1 is SGHNT and CDR2 is YYREEE (reference sequence). The junction had 5 bases not matched to a gene; V was cut back by 1 base and J by 5 bases. The CDR3 sequence: CASSLRRERTGELFF. In nucleotides, the CDR3 is TGTGCCAGCAGCTTGCGGCGGGAGAGAACCGGGGAGCTGTTTTTT.

At least ten counts were recorded for this clonotype. This chain joins TRBV7-2 and TRBJ2-7, with D possibly being TRBD1 or TRBD2 (5 bases each). The CDR3 extends over 13 amino acids. The germline V and J ends were trimmed by 1 base and 5 bases, with 9 bases remaining between them. Germline values: CDR1 SGHTA, CDR2 FQGNSA. CDR3: CASSLGREHEQYV. The CDR3 DNA is TGTGCCAGCAGCTTAGGCAGGGAGCACGAGCAGTACGTC.

The V and J genes are TRBV19 and TRBJ2-1; the match to TRBD2 covers 11 bases. The CDR3 has 20 amino acids. The V segment lost 3 bases and the J segment 0 bases; nucleotides outside the gene matches: 13. Germline CDR1 LNHDA, CDR2 SQIVND (reference sequence). The CDR3 DNA follows: TGTGCCAGTAGTATGTCTGGGACTAGCGGTTTTTTGAGCTCCTACAATGAGCAGTTCTTC. Its protein product is CASSMSGTSGFLSSYNEQFF.

A remark on this clonotype: It may be a read error: a sequence one base away is much more abundant. The chain carries TRBV2 and TRBJ2-1; D call uncertain. Germline V gene sequence: CDR1 SNHLY, CDR2 FYNNEI. CDR3 length: 10 residues. The V gene lost 7 bases and the J gene lost 7 bases, with 5 bases spanning the gap. CDR3 coding DNA: TGTGCCAGCACCGGGAATGAGCAGTTCTTC. Protein product: CASTGNEQFF.

The chain recombines TRBV7-6 with TRBJ1-6, with D possibly TRBD1 on 5 matching bases. The CDR3 length is 15 residues. Germline lookup yields CDR1 SGHVS and CDR2 FNYEAQ. The germline V and J ends were trimmed by 3 bases and 5 bases, with 11 bases remaining between them. The CDR3 region is CASSFGGGNNSPLHF. The CDR3 DNA reads as TGTGCCAGCAGCTTCGGGGGGGGGAATAATTCACCCCTCCACTTT.

This clonotype was detected only a few times. The rearrangement joins TRBV28 to TRBJ2-1, with TRBD2 matching 12 bases. This CDR3 has 15 residues. V gave up 2 bases and J gave up 7 bases; unmatched junction bases: 3. Germline assignment: CDR1 MDHEN and CDR2 SYDVKM. The CDR3 here is CASSLLAGGVNEQFF. The DNA for the CDR3 is TGTGCCAGCAGTTTACTAGCGGGAGGGGTTAATGAGCAGTTCTTC.

This clonotype showed up just a few times. The chain joins TRBV7-2 to TRBJ2-2; 7 bases line up with TRBD1. V gave up 1 base and J gave up 1 base; unmatched junction bases: 9. The germline V gene has CDR1 SGHTA and CDR2 FQGNSA. This CDR3 comprises 18 residues. CDR3 protein: CASSLVALTGMNTGELFF. The CDR3 DNA reads TGTGCCAGCAGCTTAGTAGCCCTGACAGGGATGAACACCGGGGAGCTGTTTTTT.

V gene TRBV29-1 combines with J gene TRBJ2-1, with 11 bases matching TRBD2. There are 18 residues in the CDR3. The ends lost 2 bases at V and 2 bases at J; junction bases unmatched: 11. From germline, CDR1 is SQVTM and CDR2 ANQGSEA. The CDR3 bases are TGCAGCGTTGAAATTTGGACTAGCGGGCGTAGTACCTACAATGAGCAGTTCTTC. Translated, it gives CSVEIWTSGRSTYNEQFF.